This T cell receptor (beta chain) was identified during a study of human T cells and chemical hapten exposure. In the study overall: Chiefly female patients presented with alopecia areata, totalis or universalis.

Via MiXCR, TCRdb re-called the RACE reads, giving one row per CDR3 protein. The sample lists tens of thousands of distinct CDR3 sequences, roughly 12% occurring once. The sample holds many counts of this clonotype. The CDR3 extends over 15 amino acids. The germline gives CDR1 SQVTM, CDR2 ANQGSEA. V lost 7 bases, J lost 5 bases, and 10 bases stayed unmatched. Time point specified: pre-sensitization, week 0. Indicated treatment: therapeutic diphenylcyclopropenone sensitization with weekly scalp DPC. Unseparated into fractions, whole blood served as the source from which total RNA was extracted. The sequenced sample was whole blood, obtained in connection with sensitization to the hapten diphenylcyclopropenone (DPC). The receptor was isolated from a woman between 40 and 55 years old with alopecia areata. Some clones in this sample may be carry-over from other donors' samples. The rearrangement links TRBV29-1 to TRBJ2-2; TRBD1 aligns across 10 bases. CDR3 residues: CSAHKGTGVTGELFF. The CDR3 DNA is TGCAGCGCCCACAAAGGGACAGGGGTAACCGGGGAGCTGTTTTTT.